The rows below give T cell receptor beta chains drawn from one sample of a study of blood T cell repertoires in COVID-19. Sequenced by immunoSEQ multiplex PCR; TCRdb stores in-frame clones only, minus some. The top ten clones hold 38% of a sample with 140,000 to 150,000 clones, around 84% of them seen once. The sequenced sample was peripheral blood. Receptors were obtained from a human donor in a cohort sampled during active COVID-19. Each CDR3 is given with its conserved first and last residue. Fields, in order: CDR3 length, D gene, J gene, clone size, V gene, CDR3 DNA, CDR3 protein. D genes are given only for firm matches. Clone size, where shown, is once, few, many, or a class for clones that have expanded.

14	.	TRBJ1-5	many	TRBV4-2	TGTGCCAGCAGCCAGGCAACCATCGATCAGCCCCAGCATTTT	CASSQATIDQPQHF
15	.	TRBJ1-6	.	TRBV3-1/TRBV3-2	TGTGCCAGCAGCCCGGACAATTCCTATAATTCACCCCTCCACTTT	CASSPDNSYNSPLHF
11	.	TRBJ1-2	.	TRBV12-3/TRBV12-4	TGTGCCAGCAGTTCCTCGGGAGGCTACACCTTC	CASSSSGGYTF
20	TRBD1	TRBJ1-1	.	TRBV5-1	TGCGCCAGCAGCGCAGGGGGTCCGCGGGACAGAGGATTGAAGGACACTGAAGCTTTCTTT	CASSAGGPRDRGLKDTEAFF
15	.	TRBJ2-3	.	TRBV7-9	TGTGCCAGCAGCGTTTCGGTGGGGCGCACAGATACGCAGTATTTT	CASSVSVGRTDTQYF
11	TRBD2	TRBJ2-1	.	TRBV10-3	TGTGCCATCAGTGGGGGAGGGGAGCAGTTCTTC	CAISGGGEQFF
15	TRBD1	TRBJ1-2	.	TRBV30	TGTGCCTGGAGCGCACCGACAGGGGGCGGCTATGGCTACACCTTC	CAWSAPTGGGYGYTF
16	.	TRBJ1-3	.	TRBV4-2	TGTGCCAGCAGCCAAGACACCGCGAGCTCTGGAAACACCATATATTTT	CASSQDTASSGNTIYF
13	.	TRBJ1-1	.	TRBV12-3/TRBV12-4	TGTGCCAGCAGACCTACGGTGAACACTGAAGCTTTCTTT	CASRPTVNTEAFF
15	.	TRBJ2-1	.	TRBV11-2	TGTGCCAGCAGCTTACCCCGGGGCTCCTACAATGAGCAGTTCTTC	CASSLPRGSYNEQFF
17	TRBD2	TRBJ2-3	.	TRBV7-6	TGTGCCAGCAGCGCCGGGACTAGCGGGGGGCGCACAGATACGCAGTATTTT	CASSAGTSGGRTDTQYF
13	.	TRBJ2-5	.	TRBV6-2/TRBV6-3	TGTGCCAGCAGTTACGGCGGCCTGGAGACCCAGTACTTC	CASSYGGLETQYF
14	TRBD1	TRBJ1-2	.	TRBV30	TGTGCCTGGAGCCCCGGACAGGGAAACTATGGCTACACCTTC	CAWSPGQGNYGYTF
14	TRBD1	TRBJ1-1	.	TRBV28	TGTGCCAGCAGTACAATACAGGGGGCGCGTGGAGCTTTCTTT	CASSTIQGARGAFF
14	.	TRBJ1-2	few	TRBV5-4	TGTGCCAGCAGCTTAAAGGGGCAGGGCTATGGCTACACCTTC	CASSLKGQGYGYTF
13	.	TRBJ1-5	.	TRBV11-2	TGTGCCAGCAGCTTAGGACAGAATCAGCCCCAGCATTTT	CASSLGQNQPQHF
14	TRBD1	TRBJ1-5	.	TRBV6-5	TGTGCCAGCAGTCACGACAGGGGTGGTCAGCCCCAGCATTTT	CASSHDRGGQPQHF
14	.	TRBJ1-1	.	TRBV11-3	TGTGCCAGCACCCGGGTACGGGAGGACACTGAAGCTTTCTTT	CASTRVREDTEAFF
16	.	TRBJ2-2	.	TRBV7-8	TGTGCCAGCAGCTTCTCCGACAGTACGAACACCGGGGAGCTGTTTTTT	CASSFSDSTNTGELFF
13	.	TRBJ2-5	.	TRBV5-5	TGTGCCAGCACCCGAGCGGGTGGCGAGACCCAGTACTTC	CASTRAGGETQYF
20	TRBD1	TRBJ1-4	.	TRBV18	TGTGCCAGCTCACCGCGCCCGGCCGAAGGGGGCGCAAGTTTCAATGAAAAACTGTTTTTT	CASSPRPAEGGASFNEKLFF
18	.	TRBJ2-1	once	TRBV2	TGTGCCAGCAGTGAAGAGGTGTGGCGGGGGCCCCCCTACAATGAGCAGTTCTTC	CASSEEVWRGPPYNEQFF
16	.	TRBJ2-3	.	TRBV5-1	TGCGCCAGCAGCCGACGGGGACTGATAGGGACAGATACGCAGTATTTT	CASSRRGLIGTDTQYF
13	.	TRBJ2-6	once	TRBV10-3	TGTGCCACCACATCCTCTGGGGCCAACGTCCTGACTTTC	CATTSSGANVLTF
14	.	TRBJ2-7	.	TRBV10-1	TGCGCCAGCAGTGAGTCGGGGGCCTTCTACGAGCAGTACTTC	CASSESGAFYEQYF
12	.	TRBJ1-5	.	TRBV29-1	TGCAGCGTTGGACAGGGCAATCAGCCCCAGCATTTT	CSVGQGNQPQHF
14	.	TRBJ2-1	.	TRBV7-2	TGTGCCAGCAGCTTACTTCTAGGAGGCAATGAGCAGTTCTTC	CASSLLLGGNEQFF
15	TRBD1	TRBJ1-2	.	TRBV7-2	TGTGCCAGCAGCGCAGGGGGCTGGTCGGACTATGGCTACACCTTC	CASSAGGWSDYGYTF
15	.	TRBJ1-1	.	TRBV5-1	TGCGCCAGCAGCTCTGGAGGCGGAAAACACACTGAAGCTTTCTTT	CASSSGGGKHTEAFF
14	TRBD1	TRBJ1-6	.	TRBV6-5	TGTGCCAGCACCAGCTCAGGGGGGAATTCACCCCTCCACTTT	CASTSSGGNSPLHF
14	TRBD2	TRBJ2-3	.	TRBV20-1	TGCAGTGCGAGTCTAGCGGGGGGGCAGAACACGCAGTATTTT	CSASLAGGQNTQYF
14	.	TRBJ1-3	.	TRBV15	TGTGCCACCAGCAGCAGGCCGATTGGAAACACCATATATTTT	CATSSRPIGNTIYF
13	.	TRBJ1-5	few	TRBV10-1	TGCGCCAGCAGTGAGGCCGGCGGGCAGCCCCAGCATTTT	CASSEAGGQPQHF
13	.	TRBJ1-1	.	TRBV7-2	TGTGCCAGCAGTTTGCGCATGAACACTGAAGCTTTCTTT	CASSLRMNTEAFF
15	TRBD1	TRBJ1-2	.	TRBV5-4	TGTGCCAGCAGCTCGTCAGGGGGAATATGGTATGGCTACACCTTC	CASSSSGGIWYGYTF
16	.	TRBJ2-6	.	TRBV6-5	TGTGCCAGCAGTTACACAACAGGGACCGGGGCCAACGTCCTGACTTTC	CASSYTTGTGANVLTF
16	.	TRBJ1-3	.	TRBV4-3	TGCGCCAGCAGCCAACACCCCCCGGGGGGTGAAAACACCATATATTTT	CASSQHPPGGENTIYF
15	TRBD1	TRBJ1-1	.	TRBV5-1	TGCGCCAGCAGCTTCCAGTTGACAGGGGGCGGTGGAGCTTTCTTT	CASSFQLTGGGGAFF
16	.	TRBJ2-1	.	TRBV4-3	TGCGCCAGCAGCCAAGACTATCGGGACACCTACAATGAGCAGTTCTTC	CASSQDYRDTYNEQFF
17	TRBD1	TRBJ1-2	.	TRBV5-1	TGCGCCAGCAGCTTGGAAGCTAGGACAGGGCCATACTATGGCTACACCTTC	CASSLEARTGPYYGYTF
14	.	TRBJ2-7	.	TRBV9	TGTGCCAGCAGCGTAGCGGCGGAATCCTACGAGCAGTACTTC	CASSVAAESYEQYF
14	.	TRBJ2-7	.	TRBV7-8	TGTGCCAGCAGCCTTGGACAAGGCACCTACGAGCAGTACTTC	CASSLGQGTYEQYF
16	TRBD1	TRBJ1-4	.	TRBV7-9	TGTGCCAGCAGCTTAGGGGGACAGGGTAGTAATGAAAAACTGTTTTTT	CASSLGGQGSNEKLFF
13	.	TRBJ1-2	.	TRBV5-1	TGCGCCAGCAGCTTGGGGCCGGGTGGGGGCTACACCTTC	CASSLGPGGGYTF